This passage covers 5 T cell receptor beta chains from one sample sequenced in a study of identical twins. TCRdb itself ran the 5' RACE reads through MiXCR, one entry per CDR3 protein. Here the sample spans a few hundred thousand distinct CDR3 sequences, around a sixth being singletons. Sequencing used naive T cells sorted from blood. All receptors derive from a man aged 45-60 years in good health.

The chain recombines TRBV20-1 with TRBJ2-6; D unclear. V was shortened by 3 bases and J by 1 base, with 7 bases between the two germline ends. CDR1 is DFQATT, CDR2 SNEGSKA, per germline (reference sequence). The CDR3 runs to 14 residues. CDR3 bases: TGCAGTGCTAGCCCCCCGTCTGGGGCCAACGTCCTGACTTTC. Translating it yields CSASPPSGANVLTF.

This clonotype was observed many times. At one end, the junction sequence differs from germline, possibly due to a read error. V and J are TRBV5-1 and TRBJ1-2, with a tentative D call TRBD1 (5 bases). CDR1 and CDR2 (germline): SGHRS, YFSETQ. The CDR3 spans 14 residues. CDR3 region: CASSLGTANYGYTF. The DNA for the CDR3 is TGTGCCAGCAGCCTAGGGACGGCTAACTATGGCTACACCTTC.

The chain combines TRBV5-5 with TRBJ2-5, with TRBD1 identical over 9 bases. Germline lookup yields CDR1 SGHKS and CDR2 YYEKEE (reference sequence). The length of the CDR3 is 16 residues. V lost 2 bases to trimming and J lost 0 bases; unmatched junction nucleotides: 5. The chain's CDR3 is CASSFRQGVYQETQYF. The CDR3 region has the DNA TGTGCCAGCAGCTTTCGACAGGGGGTTTACCAAGAGACCCAGTACTTC.

The chain employs TRBV20-1 and TRBJ2-7, with D perhaps TRBD1 or TRBD2 (6 bases each). With 0 bases removed from V and 5 bases from J, the gap between germline ends came to 14 bases. Germline lookup yields CDR1 DFQATT and CDR2 SNEGSKA (reference sequence). CDR3 size: 14 residues. DNA for the CDR3: TGCAGTGCTAGAGACCCCACGGGGGCTGACGAGCAGTACTTC. It encodes CSARDPTGADEQYF.

This clonotype has ten or more counts. This chain joins TRBV6-5 and TRBJ1-1, with 9 bases identical to TRBD1. CDR3 length: 15 residues. V was pared by 4 bases and J by 4 bases, with 7 bases of the junction left unmatched. CDR1 and CDR2 (germline): MNHEY, SVGAGI. DNA for the CDR3: TGTGCCAGCAGTTCCCGACAGGGGGTTGGCACTGAAGCTTTCTTT. Translating it yields CASSSRQGVGTEAFF.